The rows below give T cell receptor beta chains drawn from one sample of a study of T cell responses to AZD1222 COVID-19 vaccine. Libraries were prepared by immunoSEQ multiplex PCR; TCRdb keeps only in-frame clonotypes and omits some of them. The sample gives some 170,000 clones, about 92% of which show up once; about 3% is in the top ten. Sequencing was performed on peripheral blood, taken on day 0 of AZD1222 vaccination. All receptors come from an adult in good health. CDR3s include the opening cysteine and the closing phenylalanine or tryptophan. Each record gives: D gene, J gene, V gene, CDR3 DNA, CDR3 protein. A D gene is named only where the DNA matches it firmly.

>TRBD1|TRBJ1-1|TRBV9
TGTGCCAGCAGCGTCAGTACCCTATCAGGGGGGGCTTTCTTT
CASSVSTLSGGAFF
>NA|TRBJ1-2|TRBV6-6
TGTGCCAGCAGTCCTTTGGACAGCCAAGTGGGGGAGGGCTACACCTTC
CASSPLDSQVGEGYTF
>TRBD1|TRBJ1-4|TRBV6-5
TGTGCCAGCAGACTTTCGAGGGGGCCGAATGAAAAACTGTTTTTT
CASRLSRGPNEKLFF
>NA|TRBJ2-7|TRBV7-9
TGTGCCAGCAGCTTAATCACACAGGGAATTGGCGAGCAGTACTTC
CASSLITQGIGEQYF
>TRBD2|TRBJ2-1|TRBV4-1
TGCGCCAGCAGCCAAGATAGCGGGACGAATGAGCAGTTCTTC
CASSQDSGTNEQFF
>NA|TRBJ2-7|TRBV15
TGTGCCACCAGCAATAGCTACGAGCAGTACTTC
CATSNSYEQYF
>NA|TRBJ1-5|TRBV2
TGTGCCAGTAGATGGGAGGGCAATCAGCCCCAGCATTTT
CASRWEGNQPQHF
>NA|TRBJ1-6|TRBV3-1/TRBV3-2
TGTGCCAGCAGCCAGCAGGCGTGGAGGTCACCCCTCCACTTT
CASSQQAWRSPLHF
>TRBD1|TRBJ2-7|TRBV5-1
TGCGCCAGCAGCCCGGGGGACAGGGTGCCCTCCTACGAGCAGTACTTC
CASSPGDRVPSYEQYF
>NA|TRBJ1-2|TRBV27
TGTGCCAGCAGTCCGGAGGGTGGGGGCTACACCTTC
CASSPEGGGYTF
>TRBD1|TRBJ2-1|TRBV6-6
TGTGCCAGCAGTCCAACAGGGGCAAGTGAGCAGTTCTTC
CASSPTGASEQFF
>TRBD1|TRBJ2-7|TRBV7-9
TGTGCCAGCAGCCCCAACTACAGGGGTCGGGAGCAGTACTTC
CASSPNYRGREQYF
>TRBD2|TRBJ2-5|TRBV15
TGTGCCACCAGCAGAGGGAATAGCGGGAGCCAAGAGACCCAGTACTTC
CATSRGNSGSQETQYF
>NA|TRBJ1-3|TRBV7-6
TGTGCCAGCAGCTTATTCAGGCCAGGGGCTGGAAACACCATATATTTT
CASSLFRPGAGNTIYF
>NA|TRBJ1-2|TRBV7-2
TGTGCCAGCAGCTTTGGGGAGACTTATGGCTACACCTTC
CASSFGETYGYTF
>NA|TRBJ1-1|TRBV6-5
TGTGCCAGCAGGGCGGAGGGGTTGGACACTGAAGCTTTCTTT
CASRAEGLDTEAFF